The rows below give T cell receptor beta chains drawn from one sample of a study of blood T cell repertoires in COVID-19. Generated by immunoSEQ multiplex PCR, the TCRdb table keeps only in-frame clones and is missing some. This sample has fewer than 400,000 clones, with 80% to 90% found just once. Sequencing was carried out using PBMCs or T cells enriched from blood (not recorded which). The receptors stem from a woman in her 50s who had recovered from COVID-19. Both conserved end residues are part of each CDR3. D genes are given only for firm matches. The listing skips clone size in some rows; elsewhere it reads once, few, many or a size class.

J,size,V,D,CDR3,DNA
TRBJ1-4,-,TRBV2,-,CASSERGATNEKLFF,TGTGCCAGCAGTGAAAGAGGTGCAACTAATGAAAAACTGTTTTTT
TRBJ1-2,once,TRBV3-1/TRBV3-2,TRBD1,CASSRGEGTGYGYTF,TGTGCCAGCAGCCGAGGAGAAGGGACAGGCTATGGCTACACCTTC
TRBJ2-3,-,TRBV7-8,TRBD2,CASGEWVAAGAEDTQYF,TGTGCCAGCGGGGAATGGGTAGCAGCGGGGGCGGAAGATACGCAGTATTTT
TRBJ2-3,-,TRBV5-6,-,CASSMDYRGDTQYF,TGTGCCAGCAGCATGGACTATCGGGGGGATACGCAGTATTTT
TRBJ2-7,-,TRBV13,TRBD1,CASSLRTGMYEQYF,TGTGCCAGCAGCTTAAGGACAGGGATGTACGAGCAGTACTTC
TRBJ1-2,once,TRBV19,-,CASTNLGGFDYGYTF,TGTGCCAGTACCAACCTAGGGGGATTCGACTATGGCTACACCTTC
TRBJ2-1,-,TRBV7-2,TRBD1,CASSLRVSPLAGGASEQFF,TGTGCCAGCAGCTTACGCGTATCTCCGTTGGCAGGGGGCGCATCCGAGCAGTTCTTC
TRBJ2-7,-,TRBV15,TRBD1,CATSRRGTADEQYF,TGTGCCACCAGCAGGAGGGGGACAGCCGACGAGCAGTACTTC
TRBJ1-1,once,TRBV5-8,TRBD1,CASSTPGGRTEAFF,TGTGCCAGCAGCACCCCAGGGGGACGCACTGAAGCTTTCTTT
TRBJ2-7,-,TRBV7-6,TRBD2,CASSQLAGGPLEQYF,TGTGCCAGCAGCCAGTTAGCGGGGGGGCCCTTGGAGCAGTACTTC
TRBJ2-1,-,TRBV4-1,TRBD2,CASSPAVAIRGGLGNEQFF,TGCGCCAGCAGCCCCGCCGTTGCGATACGGGGGGGTTTGGGGAATGAGCAGTTCTTC
TRBJ1-6,-,TRBV5-1,TRBD1,CASSLATGGRNSPLHF,TGCGCCAGCAGCTTGGCCACAGGGGGCCGTAATTCACCCCTCCACTTT
TRBJ2-7,-,TRBV11-2,TRBD2,CASSSLAGARPIYEQYF,TGTGCCAGCAGCTCACTAGCGGGGGCGCGTCCGATCTACGAGCAGTACTTC
TRBJ1-2,-,TRBV11-2,-,CASSWPGVGASYTF,TGTGCCAGCAGCTGGCCAGGGGTTGGAGCTAGCTACACCTTC
TRBJ2-3,-,TRBV5-1,TRBD1,CASSLRDRGTDTQYF,TGCGCCAGCAGCTTGAGGGACAGGGGCACAGATACGCAGTATTTT
TRBJ2-2,few,TRBV5-6,-,CASSVDTGFTGELFF,TGTGCCAGCAGCGTAGACACAGGGTTCACCGGGGAGCTGTTTTTT
TRBJ1-5,once,TRBV19,-,CATDGFSNQPQHF,TGTGCCACAGACGGGTTTAGCAATCAGCCCCAGCATTTT
TRBJ2-7,-,TRBV10-2,TRBD2,CASSEGGGYEQYF,TGCGCCAGCAGTGAAGGCGGGGGCTACGAGCAGTACTTC
TRBJ2-7,-,TRBV5-6,-,CASSLRLREYEQYF,TGTGCCAGCAGCTTGAGACTCAGGGAATACGAGCAGTACTTC
TRBJ2-7,-,TRBV13,TRBD1,CASSLGQVQTYEQYF,TGTGCCAGCAGCTTGGGACAGGTCCAAACCTACGAGCAGTACTTC
TRBJ1-1,-,TRBV10-2,-,CASQPELMNTEAFF,TGCGCCAGCCAACCGGAGCTAATGAACACTGAAGCTTTCTTT
TRBJ1-1,-,TRBV12-5,-,CASGLTGVEAFF,TGTGCTAGTGGTCTCACGGGAGTAGAAGCTTTCTTT
TRBJ2-7,-,TRBV3-1/TRBV3-2,TRBD2,CASSQGEGLAVYEQYF,TGTGCCAGCAGCCAAGGGGAAGGCCTAGCGGTATACGAGCAGTACTTC
TRBJ1-2,-,TRBV5-5,-,CASSLVTPAGYGYTF,TGTGCCAGCAGCTTGGTGACACCCGCAGGCTATGGCTACACCTTC
TRBJ1-4,-,TRBV4-1,-,CASSQVSDEKLFF,TGCGCCAGCAGCCAAGTTTCAGATGAAAAACTGTTTTTT
TRBJ1-3,-,TRBV7-9,TRBD1,CASSVGTDGNTIYF,TGTGCCAGCAGCGTAGGGACAGATGGAAACACCATATATTTT
TRBJ1-3,-,TRBV19,-,CASTPPWGGTIYF,TGTGCCAGTACCCCCCCCTGGGGAGGCACCATATATTTT
TRBJ1-4,-,TRBV2,TRBD1,CASSDNRGTEKLFF,TGTGCCAGCAGTGATAACAGGGGAACCGAAAAACTGTTTTTT
TRBJ2-1,-,TRBV27,TRBD2,CASSTGTRGSHEQFF,TGTGCCAGCAGCACCGGGACTAGGGGGTCCCATGAGCAGTTCTTC
TRBJ2-5,-,TRBV3-1/TRBV3-2,TRBD1,CASSQKGTARETQYF,TGTGCCAGCAGCCAGAAGGGGACAGCGAGGGAGACCCAGTACTTC
TRBJ1-1,-,TRBV5-1,-,CASGGGLNTEAFF,TGCGCCAGCGGGGGGGGGCTGAACACTGAAGCTTTCTTT
TRBJ1-1,few,TRBV14,-,CASSQQGYTEAFF,TGTGCCAGCAGCCAGCAGGGATACACTGAAGCTTTCTTT